These T cell receptor beta chains were read from a single sample in a study of vaccination and CD4 T cells after COVID-19. TCRdb reprocessed the PCR reads via MiXCR and lists one record per CDR3 protein. The profile covers approximately 20,000 distinct CDR3 sequences, with roughly 61% appearing a single time and 1.1% taken by the ten largest. Sequenced material: CD4+ T cells from blood, taken before SARS-CoV-2 vaccination. These receptors were taken from a human donor who had recovered from COVID-19. Each CDR3 is given with its conserved first and last residue. A row's size may be missing; if present it is once, few, many or a size class.

clone_size,v_call,j_call,cdr3_aa
once,TRBV6-2/TRBV6-3,TRBJ1-6,CASSYSDRGSSPLHF
once,TRBV20-1,TRBJ2-3,CSARGLAGVKSDTQYF
once,TRBV20-1,TRBJ2-2,CSARNPRLAGQGELFF
-,TRBV7-8,TRBJ2-7,CASSLVPSGRPYEQYF
few,TRBV6-5,TRBJ2-2,CASSYSTRANTGELFF
-,TRBV7-3,TRBJ2-3,CASSLTGGTDTQYF
-,TRBV20-1,TRBJ2-3,CSAYKGTDTQYF
-,TRBV27,TRBJ2-2,CASSHKTGLGSTGELFF
-,TRBV28,TRBJ1-2,CASSPWGGRGYGYTF
-,TRBV6-1,TRBJ2-3,CASSSGLAGADTQYF
few,TRBV29-1,TRBJ2-1,CSVPNPSGRSYNEQFF